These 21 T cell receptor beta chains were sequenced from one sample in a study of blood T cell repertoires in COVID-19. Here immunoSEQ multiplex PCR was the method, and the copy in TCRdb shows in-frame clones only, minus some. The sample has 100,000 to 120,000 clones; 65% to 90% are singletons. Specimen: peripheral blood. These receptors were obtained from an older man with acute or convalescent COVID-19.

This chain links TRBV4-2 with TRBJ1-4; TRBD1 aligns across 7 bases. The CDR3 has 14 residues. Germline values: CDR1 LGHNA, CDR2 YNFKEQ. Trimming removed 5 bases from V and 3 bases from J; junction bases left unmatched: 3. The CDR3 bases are TGTGCCAGCAGCAAACAGGGGTCTAATGAAAAACTGTTTTTT. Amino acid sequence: CASSKQGSNEKLFF.

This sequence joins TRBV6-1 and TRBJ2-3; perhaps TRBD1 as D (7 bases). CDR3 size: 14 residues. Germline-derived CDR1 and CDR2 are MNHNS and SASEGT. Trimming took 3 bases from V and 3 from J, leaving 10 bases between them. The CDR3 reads CASSDRGVTDTQYF. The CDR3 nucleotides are TGTGCCAGCAGTGACAGGGGGGTTACAGATACGCAGTATTTT.

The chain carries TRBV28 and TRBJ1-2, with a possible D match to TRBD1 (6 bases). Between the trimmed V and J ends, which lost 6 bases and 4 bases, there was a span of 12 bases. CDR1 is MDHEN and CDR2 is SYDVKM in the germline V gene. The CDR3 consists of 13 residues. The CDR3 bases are TGTGCCAGCAGAATGGACAGAGTCTATGGCTACACCTTC. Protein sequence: CASRMDRVYGYTF.

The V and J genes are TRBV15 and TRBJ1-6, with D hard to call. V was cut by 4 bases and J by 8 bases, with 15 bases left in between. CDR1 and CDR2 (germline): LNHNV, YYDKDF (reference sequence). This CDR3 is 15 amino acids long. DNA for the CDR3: TGTGCCACCAGCAACCAAGCGACGGGATATTCACCCCTCCACTTT. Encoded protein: CATSNQATGYSPLHF.

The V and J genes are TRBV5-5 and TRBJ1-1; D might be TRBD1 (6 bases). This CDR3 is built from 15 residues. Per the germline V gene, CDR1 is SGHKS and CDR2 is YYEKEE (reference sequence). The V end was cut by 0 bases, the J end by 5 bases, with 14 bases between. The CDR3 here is CASSLAAGGNTEAFF. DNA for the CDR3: TGTGCCAGCAGCTTGGCCGCGGGGGGCAATACTGAAGCTTTCTTT.

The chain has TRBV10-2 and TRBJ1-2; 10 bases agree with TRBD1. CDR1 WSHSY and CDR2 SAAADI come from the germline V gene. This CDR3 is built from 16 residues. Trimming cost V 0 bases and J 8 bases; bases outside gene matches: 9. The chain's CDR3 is CASSESDRTGGRGYTF. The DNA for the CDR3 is TGCGCCAGCAGTGAGTCGGATCGGACAGGGGGGAGAGGCTACACCTTC.

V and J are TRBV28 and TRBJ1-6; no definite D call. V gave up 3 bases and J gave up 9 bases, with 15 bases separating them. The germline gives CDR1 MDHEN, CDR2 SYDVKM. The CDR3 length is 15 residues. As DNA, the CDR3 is TGTGCCAGCAGTTTTCATGAGGGTGGACGTTCACCCCTCCACTTT. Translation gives CASSFHEGGRSPLHF.

CDR3 region: CATTQGADGEQYF. CDR3 DNA sequence: TGTGCCACAACGCAGGGGGCGGACGGGGAGCAGTACTTC. This chain links TRBV7-9 with TRBJ2-7, with TRBD1 identical over 8 bases. Unmatched junction bases numbered 12, after V lost 10 bases and J lost 7 bases. This CDR3 is built from 13 residues. Germline V gives CDR1 SEHNR, CDR2 FQNEAQ (reference sequence).

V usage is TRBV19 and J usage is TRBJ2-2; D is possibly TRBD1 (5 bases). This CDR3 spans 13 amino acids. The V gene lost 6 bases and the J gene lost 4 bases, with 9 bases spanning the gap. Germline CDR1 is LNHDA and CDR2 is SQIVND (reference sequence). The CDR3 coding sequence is TGTGCCAGTAGCGTAACAGGCACCGGGGAGCTGTTTTTT. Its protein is CASSVTGTGELFF. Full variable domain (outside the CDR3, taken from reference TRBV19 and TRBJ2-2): DGGITQSPKYLFRKEGQNVTLSCEQNLNHDAMYWYRQDPGQGLRLIYYSQIVNDFQKGDIAEGYSVSREKKESFPLTVTSAQKNPTAFYLCASSVTGTGELFFGEGSRLTVL.

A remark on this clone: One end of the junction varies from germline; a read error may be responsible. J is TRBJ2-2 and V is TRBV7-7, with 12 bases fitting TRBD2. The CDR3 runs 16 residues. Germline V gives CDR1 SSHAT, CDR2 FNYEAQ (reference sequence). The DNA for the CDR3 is TGTGCTAGCAGCCTGGAGACTAGCGGGAGAACCGGGGAGCTGTTTTTT. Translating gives CASSLETSGRTGELFF.

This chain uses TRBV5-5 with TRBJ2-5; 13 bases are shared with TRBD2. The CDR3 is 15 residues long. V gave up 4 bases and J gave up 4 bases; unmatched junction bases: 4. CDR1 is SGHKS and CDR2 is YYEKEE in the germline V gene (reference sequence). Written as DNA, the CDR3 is TGTGCCAGCAGCGATGGACTAGCGGGAGCAGAGACCCAGTACTTC. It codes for CASSDGLAGAETQYF.

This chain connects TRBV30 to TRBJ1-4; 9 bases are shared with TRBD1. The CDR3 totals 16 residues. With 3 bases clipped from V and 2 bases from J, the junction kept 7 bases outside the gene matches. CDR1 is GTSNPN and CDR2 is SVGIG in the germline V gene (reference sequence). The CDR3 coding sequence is TGTGCCTGGAGAGGAACAGGGGGCGTGACTAATGAAAAACTGTTTTTT. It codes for CAWRGTGGVTNEKLFF.

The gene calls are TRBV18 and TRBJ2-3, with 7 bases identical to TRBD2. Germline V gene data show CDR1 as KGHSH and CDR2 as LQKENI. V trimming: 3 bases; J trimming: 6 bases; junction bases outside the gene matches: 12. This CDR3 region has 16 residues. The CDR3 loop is CASSPGLGGEGDTQYF. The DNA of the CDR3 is TGTGCCAGCTCACCTGGACTAGGCGGAGAAGGGGATACGCAGTATTTT.

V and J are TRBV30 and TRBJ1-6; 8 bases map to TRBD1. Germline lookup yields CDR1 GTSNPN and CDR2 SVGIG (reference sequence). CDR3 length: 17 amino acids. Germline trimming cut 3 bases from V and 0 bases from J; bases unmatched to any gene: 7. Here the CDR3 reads CAWSLTGGSSYNSPLHF. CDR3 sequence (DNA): TGTGCCTGGAGCCTAACAGGGGGGAGCTCCTATAATTCACCCCTCCACTTT.

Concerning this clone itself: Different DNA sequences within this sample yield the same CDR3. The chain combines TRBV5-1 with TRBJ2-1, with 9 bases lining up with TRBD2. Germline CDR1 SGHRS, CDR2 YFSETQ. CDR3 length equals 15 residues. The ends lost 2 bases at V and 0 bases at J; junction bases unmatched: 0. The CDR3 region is CASSFSGSSYNEQFF. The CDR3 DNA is TGCGCCAGCAGCTTTAGCGGGAGCTCCTACAATGAGCAGTTCTTC.

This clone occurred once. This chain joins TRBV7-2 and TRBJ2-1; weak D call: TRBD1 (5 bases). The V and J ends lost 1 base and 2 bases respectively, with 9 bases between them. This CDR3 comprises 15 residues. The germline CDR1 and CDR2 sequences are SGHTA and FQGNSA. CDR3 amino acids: CASSLDRSPYNEQFF. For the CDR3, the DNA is TGTGCCAGCAGCTTAGACAGGTCCCCCTACAATGAGCAGTTCTTC.

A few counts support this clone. Here the CDR3 DNA reads TGTGCCACCAGCAGTCCGCCCCAGGGGAGCGATGGCTACACCTTC. This translates into CATSSPPQGSDGYTF. This chain connects TRBV15 to TRBJ1-2; a weak D match, TRBD1 (6 bases). V lost 3 bases, J lost 6 bases, and 17 bases lay in between. This CDR3 is 15 amino acids long. The V gene's germline CDR1 is LNHNV and CDR2 YYDKDF (reference sequence).

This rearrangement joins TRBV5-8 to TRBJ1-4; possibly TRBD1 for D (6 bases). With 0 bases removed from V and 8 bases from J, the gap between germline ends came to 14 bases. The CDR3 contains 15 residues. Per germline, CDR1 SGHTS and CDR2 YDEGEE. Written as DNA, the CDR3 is TGTGCCAGCAGCTTGGTTTGGGGGCTCTGGGAAAAACTGTTTTTT. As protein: CASSLVWGLWEKLFF.

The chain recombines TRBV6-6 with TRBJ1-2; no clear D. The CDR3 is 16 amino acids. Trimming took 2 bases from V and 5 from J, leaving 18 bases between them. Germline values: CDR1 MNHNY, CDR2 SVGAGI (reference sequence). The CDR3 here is CASSYQTARTGYGYTF. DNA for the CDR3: TGTGCCAGCAGTTACCAGACGGCGCGGACGGGATATGGCTACACCTTC.

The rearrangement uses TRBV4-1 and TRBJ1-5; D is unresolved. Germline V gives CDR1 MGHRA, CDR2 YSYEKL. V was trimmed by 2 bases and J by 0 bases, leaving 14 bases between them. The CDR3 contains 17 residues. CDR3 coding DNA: TGCGCCAGCAGCCAACCACGGAGGAGGGATAGCAATCAGCCCCAGCATTTT. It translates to CASSQPRRRDSNQPQHF.

CDR3 DNA: TGTGCCAGCAGCAAGAACAGGGGGCAGAACACTGAAGCTTTCTTT. Translated: CASSKNRGQNTEAFF. V gene TRBV7-6 combines with J gene TRBJ1-1; TRBD1 matches at 9 bases. Germline V gene lookup returns CDR1 SGHVS and CDR2 FNYEAQ. CDR3 length: 15 amino acids. V trimming: 5 bases; J trimming: 1 base; junction bases outside the gene matches: 5.